The entry below gives a single T cell receptor (beta chain) sequence along with its context. The length of the CDR3 is 14 residues. V was pared by 0 bases and J by 7 bases, with 5 bases of the junction left unmatched. Germline CDR1 is SEHNR and CDR2 is FQNEAQ (reference sequence). This sample is drawn from a study of blood T cell repertoires in COVID-19. Study-level background: Donors in the United States, Italy and Spain gave samples during acute or convalescent COVID-19.

Authors' data handling: Amplification from reference gene primers served as the basis for estimated nucleated cell counts. The data were produced by immunoSEQ multiplex PCR, yet TCRdb's version contains in-frame clones alone and is incomplete. V, J and clone size are those of that table, while D and trimming were read from the DNA. Altogether roughly 120,000 clones are present, 70% to 85% being singletons, with the ten largest covering just under 7.5%. This rearrangement joins TRBV7-9 to TRBJ1-2, with 7 bases lining up with TRBD1. Material: peripheral blood. The TCR sequence derives from a man between 65 and 80 years old with active or convalescent COVID-19. CDR3 sequence reads: CASSLAGTEFGYTF. The CDR3 nucleotides read TGTGCCAGCAGCTTAGCCGGGACAGAATTTGGCTACACCTTC. Filled out from reference TRBV7-9 and TRBJ1-2, the complete variable domain reads DTGVSQNPRHKITKRGQNVTFRCDPISEHNRLYWYRQTLGQGPEFLTYFQNEAQLEKSRLLSDRFSAERPKGSFSTLEIQRTEQGDSAMYLCASSLAGTEFGYTFGSGTRLTVV.